The next 6 T cell receptor beta chains were all read from a single sample in a study of spatial heterogeneity in lung cancer. Study-level results: Expanded alpha and beta TCR counts within tumors tracked tumor mutation counts.

Specified time point: sample taken at primary tumor resection. These TCRs are of unknown antigen specificity. TCRdb re-derived calls from the 5' RACE reads in MiXCR, one entry per CDR3 protein. The sample lists about 13,000 distinct CDR3 sequences; 4.5% to 5.5% were seen once. Source: lung tumor tissue, taken at surgery. Receptors originate from a male donor with early-stage non-small cell lung cancer.

This clonotype was observed many times. The size of this beta chain means little, since it is a stray read in a library made for alpha chains. The J gene is TRBJ1-4, the V gene TRBV6-1; 8 nucleotides align to TRBD1. Germline loops: CDR1 MNHNS, CDR2 SASEGT. The V and J ends lost 6 bases and 6 bases, in that order; junction bases with no gene match: 3. This CDR3 is built from 13 residues. The CDR3 is CASRGQGDEKLFF. The DNA for the CDR3 is TGTGCCAGCAGAGGACAGGGTGATGAAAAACTGTTTTTT.

This clonotype was seen at least ten times. With the library built for alpha chains, this beta chain is off target and its frequency is not meaningful. V is TRBV5-1 and J is TRBJ1-2; 9 bases are a match to TRBD1. CDR1 and CDR2 (germline): SGHRS, YFSETQ. This CDR3 has 16 amino acids. J lost 4 bases, V lost 4 bases, and 11 bases had no gene match. The CDR3 here is CASSPRPGTGIYGYTF. In DNA, the CDR3 is TGCGCCAGCAGCCCACGTCCCGGGACAGGGATCTATGGCTACACCTTC.

This clonotype was counted ten times or more. Since it is a stray read in a library aimed at alpha chains, this beta chain has a size that is not meaningful. The chain links TRBV27 to TRBJ1-3, with TRBD1 matching over 8 bases. Germline V gene sequence: CDR1 MNHEY, CDR2 SMNVEV (reference sequence). The trim removed 5 bases at V and 8 bases at J, leaving 8 bases unmatched. The CDR3 is 14 amino acids. CDR3 sequence: CASSHTGGDDTIYF. In DNA form, the CDR3 reads TGTGCCAGCAGTCACACAGGGGGTGACGACACCATATATTTT.

The table lists this clonotype with many counts. This beta chain is off target for a library built for alpha chains, so its abundance means little. J is TRBJ2-3 and V is TRBV7-9; 8 nucleotides match TRBD1. The CDR3 totals 16 residues. The ends lost 5 bases at V and 1 base at J; junction bases unmatched: 8. Germline values: CDR1 SEHNR, CDR2 FQNEAQ (reference sequence). The DNA of the CDR3 is TGTGCCAGCAGCCCAGTCACAGGGGGTGGCACAGATACGCAGTATTTT. It translates to CASSPVTGGGTDTQYF.

In its sample, this clonotype was seen many times. Being off target in a library aimed at alpha chains, this beta chain has a size of little meaning. This chain uses TRBV20-1 with TRBJ2-1; tentatively, D is TRBD2 (6 bases). The germline CDR1 and CDR2 sequences are DFQATT and SNEGSKA (reference sequence). This CDR3 contains 16 residues. The V end was cut by 0 bases, the J end by 1 base, with 13 bases between. CDR3 amino acids: CSARDPGATSYNEQFF. The CDR3 nucleotides read TGCAGTGCTAGAGATCCGGGAGCTACATCCTACAATGAGCAGTTCTTC.

The table lists this clonotype with many counts. The library was built for alpha chains, so this beta chain is an off-target read and its size means little. This chain links TRBV5-1 with TRBJ2-7; 10 nucleotides agree with TRBD1. In germline, CDR1 is SGHRS, CDR2 YFSETQ. The CDR3 runs to 16 residues. J gave up 4 bases and V 4 bases, and 11 bases lay outside the gene matches. The CDR3 sequence is CASSPDPGTGAYEQYF. In DNA, the CDR3 is TGCGCCAGCAGCCCAGATCCCGGGACAGGGGCTTACGAGCAGTACTTC. Full variable domain (outside the CDR3, taken from reference TRBV5-1 and TRBJ2-7): KAGVTQTPRYLIKTRGQQVTLSCSPISGHRSVSWYQQTPGQGLQFLFEYFSETQRNKGNFPGRFSGRQFSNSRSEMNVSTLELGDSALYLCASSPDPGTGAYEQYFGPGTRLTVT.